This T cell receptor beta chain was captured in a study of shared clonotypes between healthy human individuals. As for the study in general: Each donor's CD4 naive and CD4 memory cells filled three plates apiece, CD8 naive two, and CD8 memory one.

Germline assignment: CDR1 LGHNA and CDR2 YSLEER. The CDR3 sequence is 15 residues long. Trimming cost V 4 bases and J 5 bases, with 16 bases left between them. DNA at about 210 ng, some 31,000 T cell genomes, went into sorted-subset replicate PCRs. The data were produced by immunoSEQ multiplex PCR, yet TCRdb's version contains in-frame clones alone and is incomplete. The sample contains some 2,500,000 clones, 85% to 95% of which appear only once. Both subsets, CD45RA+ naive and CD45RA-negative memory, were split from the CD4+ cells. V is TRBV4-3 and J is TRBJ2-3; D tentatively reads TRBD1 or TRBD2 (6 bases each). This sequence originates from a man between 18 and 29 years old in good health. Some clones in this sample may be carry-over from other donors' samples. The sequenced material came from naive CD4+ T cells from PBMCs. Subset indicated: CD45RA+ positively selected. CDR3 residues: CASSRGAERQDTQYF. The CDR3 DNA reads TGCGCCAGCAGCCGGGGGGCCGAAAGGCAAGATACGCAGTATTTT.